Sequencing of this T cell receptor (beta chain) was carried out in a study of blood T cell repertoires in COVID-19. At the level of the study: Samples representing acute and convalescent COVID-19 were sourced from the United States, Italy and Spain. The cDNA or gDNA used as material had been derived from T cells, B-cell-depleted T cells, or PBMCs.

This clone was found once. The repertoire was sequenced with immunoSEQ multiplex PCR; TCRdb's copy has only in-frame clones and lacks some. The sample has tens of thousands of clones; around nine tenths are singletons. Trimming took 5 bases from V and 5 from J, leaving 18 bases between them. The CDR3 loop spans 15 amino acids. Germline loops: CDR1 SGHTA, CDR2 FQGTGA. Material for sequencing was peripheral blood. This chain joins TRBV7-3 and TRBJ2-5, with D perhaps matching TRBD1 (7 bases). The TCR comes from a human donor in a cohort sampled during active COVID-19. The donor label of this sample is uncertain. The CDR3 DNA sequence: TGTGCCAGCAGCCCTGGTGGAGGGGGCGAGGAGACCCAGTACTTC. Protein sequence: CASSPGGGGEETQYF.